A single sample gave rise to the 15 T cell receptor beta chains below, sequenced in a study of blood T cells in healthy people across ages (dated by TCRdb to between 2014 and 2016). Library construction relied on 5' RACE. Sequenced on an Illumina HiSeq 2500. A second roughly 6 to 12 cycle PCR used a sample-barcoded 5' primer and a J-beta primer mix. TCRdb cleaned the public reads at Q25 with fastp, built clones with MiXCR and kept in-frame beta chains. For every CDR3 protein sequence, its rows merge into one entry that carries the most common genes and DNA. The sample yields roughly 900,000 distinct CDR3 sequences; around 48% were counted once. Around an eighth of the sample comes from the top ten. The specimen was blood. The receptors here all came from a man between 25 and 39 years old in good health.

CDR3 nucleotide sequence: TGCAGTGCTAGAGATGGTAGTACGGGAACTGAAGCTTTCTTT. Amino acids: CSARDGSTGTEAFF. The V gene is TRBV20-1, the J gene TRBJ1-1; D gene ambiguous. This CDR3 region has 14 residues. Germline V gives CDR1 DFQATT, CDR2 SNEGSKA (reference sequence). The V gene lost 0 bases and the J gene lost 5 bases, with 13 bases spanning the gap.

The chain employs TRBV7-2 and TRBJ2-7; D is unresolved. In germline, CDR1 is SGHTA, CDR2 FQGNSA. The V end lost 5 bases, the J end lost 3 bases, and 8 bases lay between the germline ends. The length of the CDR3 is 12 residues. The CDR3 DNA is TGTGCCAGCAGCCCCCCGATCTACGAGCAGTACTTC. Its translation: CASSPPIYEQYF. The full variable domain, in which reference TRBV7-2 and TRBJ2-7 provide the parts outside the CDR3, is GAGVSQSPSNKVTEKGKDVELRCDPISGHTALYWYRQSLGQGLEFLIYFQGNSAPDKSGLPSDRFSAERTGGSVSTLTIQRTQQEDSAVYLCASSPPIYEQYFGPGTRLTVT.

This clonotype was seen a few times. The rearrangement links TRBV18 to TRBJ1-5, with D tentatively TRBD1 (6 bases). CDR1 and CDR2 (germline): KGHSH, LQKENI. V was trimmed by 6 bases and J by 3 bases, leaving 9 bases between them. CDR3 size: 13 residues. The CDR3 DNA reads as TGTGCCAGCTCGGGGGGCACCAATCAGCCCCAGCATTTT. Its translation is CASSGGTNQPQHF.

The chain employs TRBV27 and TRBJ1-2; TRBD1 might be the D (6 bases). The CDR3 consists of 14 residues. Germline loops: CDR1 MNHEY, CDR2 SMNVEV (reference sequence). V was shortened by 3 bases and J by 4 bases, with 12 bases between the two germline ends. The CDR3: CASSLGATFYGYTF. In DNA form, the CDR3 reads TGTGCCAGCAGTTTGGGGGCGACGTTCTATGGCTACACCTTC.

The V call is TRBV3-1, the J call TRBJ2-6; possibly TRBD2 for D (6 bases). The CDR3 is 14 residues long. With 3 bases removed from V and 3 bases from J, the gap between germline ends came to 6 bases. Germline CDR1 is LGHDT and CDR2 is YNNKEL (reference sequence). The CDR3 reads CASSQRGGANVLTF. The CDR3 DNA reads TGTGCCAGCAGCCAGCGGGGTGGGGCCAACGTCCTGACTTTC.

V usage is TRBV18 and J usage is TRBJ1-4; TRBD1 matches at 7 bases. The trim removed 3 bases at V and 13 bases at J, leaving 8 bases unmatched. Germline loops: CDR1 KGHSH, CDR2 LQKENI. The CDR3 loop spans 13 amino acids. Here the CDR3 reads CASSPGTVSRLFF. CDR3 bases: TGTGCCAGCTCACCGGGGACAGTTAGTAGACTGTTTTTT.

The chain is built from TRBV29-1 and TRBJ2-1; 7 positions match TRBD2. Germline V lookup: CDR1 SQVTM, CDR2 ANQGSEA. The CDR3 covers 12 residues. Here the CDR3 DNA reads TGCAGTTTGCGGGGGTCCCAAGAGACCCAGTTCTTC. Residues: CSLRGSQETQFF.

The chain carries TRBV25-1 and TRBJ2-5; D is possibly TRBD1 or TRBD2 (6 bases each). The length of the CDR3 is 15 residues. Trimming stripped 4 bases from V and 3 bases from J, with 15 bases between. Germline V gene lookup returns CDR1 MGHDK and CDR2 SYGVNS. CDR3: CASSALGGTEETQYF. CDR3 DNA sequence: TGTGCCAGCAGTGCCCTAGGGGGGACCGAAGAGACCCAGTACTTC. Full variable domain (remainder filled in from reference TRBV25-1 and TRBJ2-5): EADIYQTPRYLVIGTGKKITLECSQTMGHDKMYWYQQDPGMELHLIHYSYGVNSTEKGDLSSESTVSRIRTEHFPLTLESARPSHTSQYLCASSALGGTEETQYFGPGTRLLVL.

The chain recombines TRBV7-9 with TRBJ1-5; 8 positions match TRBD1. The CDR3 runs to 15 residues. CDR1 and CDR2 from the germline V gene are SEHNR and FQNEAQ (reference sequence). The trim removed 1 base at V and 6 bases at J, leaving 5 bases unmatched. CDR3 sequence (DNA): TGTGCCAGCAGCTTAGATACAGGGGGTGGTCAGCCCCAGCATTTT. Translation gives CASSLDTGGGQPQHF.

The rearrangement links TRBV2 to TRBJ2-7; TRBD2 agrees at 13 bases. Germline V gene data show CDR1 as SNHLY and CDR2 as FYNNEI. J gave up 7 bases and V 5 bases, and 5 bases lay outside the gene matches. This CDR3 has 14 residues. CDR3 sequence (DNA): TGTGCCAGCAGTTCCGGGACTAGCGGGATGGAGCAGTACTTC. Amino acid sequence: CASSSGTSGMEQYF. The whole variable domain, filled in from reference TRBV2 and TRBJ2-7, reads EPEVTQTPSHQVTQMGQEVILRCVPISNHLYFYWYRQILGQKVEFLVSFYNNEISEKSEIFDDQFSVERPDGSNFTLKIRSTKLEDSAMYFCASSSGTSGMEQYFGPGTRLTVT.

The chain couples TRBV27 to TRBJ2-1; the D gene is possibly TRBD1 (5 bases). V lost 2 bases, J lost 0 bases, and 8 bases lay in between. The CDR3 loop spans 15 amino acids. Looked up from germline, CDR1 is MNHEY and CDR2 is SMNVEV (reference sequence). The CDR3 sequence: CASSLTGFSYNEQFF. The CDR3 region has the DNA TGTGCCAGCAGTTTAACAGGCTTCTCCTACAATGAGCAGTTCTTC.

This chain links TRBV27 with TRBJ1-5, with D uncertain. Trimming left V 7 bases short and J 3 bases short, with 16 bases between. CDR3 length: 15 residues. Germline V gives CDR1 MNHEY, CDR2 SMNVEV (reference sequence). The CDR3 sequence is CASKDTYASNQPQHF. CDR3 nucleotide sequence: TGTGCCAGCAAAGACACCTACGCGTCCAATCAGCCCCAGCATTTT.

The table lists this clonotype with many counts. The chain employs TRBV12-3 or TRBV12-4 and TRBJ2-7; 10 bases line up with TRBD1. J gave up 3 bases and V 5 bases, and 7 bases lay outside the gene matches. The CDR3 has 15 amino acids. This chain's CDR3 is CASSPRDRGLYEQYF. In DNA, the CDR3 is TGTGCCAGCAGTCCCCGGGACAGGGGCCTCTACGAGCAGTACTTC.

J is TRBJ2-1 and V is TRBV3-1, with TRBD2 matching 12 bases. V shed 2 bases, J shed 9 bases, and the junction held 5 bases outside the gene matches. The CDR3 sequence is 15 residues long. Per the germline V gene, CDR1 is LGHDT and CDR2 is YNNKEL (reference sequence). The chain's CDR3 is CASSQLAGGLGEQFF. The CDR3, as DNA: TGTGCCAGCAGCCAACTAGCGGGGGGGCTTGGTGAGCAGTTCTTC.

V is TRBV3-1 and J is TRBJ2-3, with TRBD2 matching over 7 bases. Losses at the gene ends were 4 bases for V and 1 base for J; bases not matched to a gene: 8. Germline CDR1 is LGHDT and CDR2 is YNNKEL (reference sequence). This CDR3 comprises 16 residues. The DNA of the CDR3 is TGTGCCAGCAGCCCTTATAGCGGGTCCCGCACAGATACGCAGTATTTT. This gives the protein CASSPYSGSRTDTQYF.